The present entry profiles one TCR beta chain with its context. The repertoire was sequenced with immunoSEQ multiplex PCR; TCRdb's copy has only in-frame clones and lacks some. The sample has some 150,000 clones, 75% to 90% seen once; the top ten hold approximately 40%. The data derive from a study of blood T cell repertoires in COVID-19. The CDR3 has 13 amino acids. The germline CDR1 and CDR2 sequences are DFQATT and SNEGSKA (reference sequence). Trimming took off 3 bases at V and 0 bases at J, with 8 bases between the two ends. The chain employs TRBV20-1 and TRBJ2-5, with a weak D call TRBD1 (6 bases). Sequencing used peripheral blood. The TCR comes from a man aged 50 or older who had recovered from COVID-19. The CDR3 is CSASYRDQETQYF. Here the CDR3 DNA reads TGCAGTGCTAGTTACAGGGACCAAGAGACCCAGTACTTC.